This TCR beta chain was identified in a study of shared clonotypes between healthy human individuals. Overall study: For every donor, three CD4 naive, three CD4 memory, two CD8 naive and one CD8 memory plates were used.

As defined, naive CD8 cells were CD45RO-negative and positively selected for CCR7, with terminally differentiated effector memory CD45RA+ cells excluded. CDR3 length: 14 amino acids. Germline CDR1 is PRHDT and CDR2 is FYEKMQ (reference sequence). Trimming pared 5 bases from V and 6 bases from J, leaving 16 bases between. Study findings and constraints: Compared with memory subsets, naive subsets generally had larger estimated richness.

This clone was seen once. Its antigen is unknown. The data were produced by immunoSEQ multiplex PCR, yet TCRdb's version contains in-frame clones alone and is incomplete. Of about 680,000 clones listed, 92% are singletons. The chain couples TRBV13 to TRBJ1-2; a possible D gene is TRBD1 (6 bases). Sequencing was carried out using naive CD8+ T cells sorted from blood. This receptor was obtained from a man aged 25-45 years in good health. CDR3 coding DNA: TGTGCCAGCAGCACCAACAGGGTGTGGGATGGCTACACCTTC. Protein: CASSTNRVWDGYTF.